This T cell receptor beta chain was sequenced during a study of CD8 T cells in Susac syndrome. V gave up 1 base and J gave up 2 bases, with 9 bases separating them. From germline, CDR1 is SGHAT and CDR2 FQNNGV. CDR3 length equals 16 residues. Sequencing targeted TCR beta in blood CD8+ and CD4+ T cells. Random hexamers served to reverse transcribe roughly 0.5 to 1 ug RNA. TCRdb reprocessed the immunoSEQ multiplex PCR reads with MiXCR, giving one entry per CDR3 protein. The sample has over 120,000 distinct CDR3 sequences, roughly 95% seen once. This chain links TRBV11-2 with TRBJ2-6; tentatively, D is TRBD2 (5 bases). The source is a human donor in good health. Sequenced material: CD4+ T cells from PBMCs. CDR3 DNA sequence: TGTGCCAGCAGCTTAGGATGGGGAGCTGGGGCCAACGTCCTGACTTTC. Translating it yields CASSLGWGAGANVLTF.